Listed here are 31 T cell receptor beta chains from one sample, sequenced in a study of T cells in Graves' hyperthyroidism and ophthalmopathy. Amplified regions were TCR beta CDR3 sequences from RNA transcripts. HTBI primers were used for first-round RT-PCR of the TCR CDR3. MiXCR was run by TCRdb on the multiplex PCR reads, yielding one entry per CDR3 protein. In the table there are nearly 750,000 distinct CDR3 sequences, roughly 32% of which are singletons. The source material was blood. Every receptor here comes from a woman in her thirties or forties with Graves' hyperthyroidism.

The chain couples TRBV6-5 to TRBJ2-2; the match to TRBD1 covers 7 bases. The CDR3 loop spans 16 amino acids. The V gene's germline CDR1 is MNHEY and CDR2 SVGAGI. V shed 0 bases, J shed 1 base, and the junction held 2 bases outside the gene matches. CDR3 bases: TGTGCCAGCAGTTACTCTAGGGGGCTGAACACCGGGGAGCTGTTTTTT. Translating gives CASSYSRGLNTGELFF.

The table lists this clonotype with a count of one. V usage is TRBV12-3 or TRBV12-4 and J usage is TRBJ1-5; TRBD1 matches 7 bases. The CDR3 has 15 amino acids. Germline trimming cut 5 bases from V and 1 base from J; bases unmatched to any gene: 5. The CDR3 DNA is TGTGCCAGCAGTAAAACAGGGGCCAGCAATCAGCCCCAGCATTTT. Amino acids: CASSKTGASNQPQHF.

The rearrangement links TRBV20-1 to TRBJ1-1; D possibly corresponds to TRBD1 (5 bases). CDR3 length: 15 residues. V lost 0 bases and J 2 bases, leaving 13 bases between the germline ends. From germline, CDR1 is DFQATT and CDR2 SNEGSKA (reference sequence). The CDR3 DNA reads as TGCAGTGCTAGAGATCAAGCGACAGTTAACACTGAAGCTTTCTTT. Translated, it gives CSARDQATVNTEAFF.

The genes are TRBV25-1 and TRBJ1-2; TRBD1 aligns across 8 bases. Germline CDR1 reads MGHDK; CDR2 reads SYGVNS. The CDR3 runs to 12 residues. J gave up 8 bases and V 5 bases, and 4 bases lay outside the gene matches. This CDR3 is CASSPGDRGYTF. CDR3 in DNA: TGTGCCAGCAGTCCCGGGGACAGGGGCTACACCTTC.

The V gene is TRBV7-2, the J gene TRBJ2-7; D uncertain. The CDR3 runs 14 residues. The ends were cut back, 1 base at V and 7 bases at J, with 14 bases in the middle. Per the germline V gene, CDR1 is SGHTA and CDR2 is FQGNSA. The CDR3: CASSLVLSYNEQYF. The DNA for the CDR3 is TGTGCCAGCAGCTTAGTTCTATCCTACAATGAGCAGTACTTC.

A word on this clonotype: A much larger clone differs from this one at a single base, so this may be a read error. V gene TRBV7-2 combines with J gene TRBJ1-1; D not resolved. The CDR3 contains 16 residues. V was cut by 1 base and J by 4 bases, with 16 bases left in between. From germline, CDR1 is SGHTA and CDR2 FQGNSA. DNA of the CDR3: TGTGCCAGCAGCTTAGAGGGCAGCGTCATGAGCACTGAAGCTTTCTTT. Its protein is CASSLEGSVMSTEAFF.

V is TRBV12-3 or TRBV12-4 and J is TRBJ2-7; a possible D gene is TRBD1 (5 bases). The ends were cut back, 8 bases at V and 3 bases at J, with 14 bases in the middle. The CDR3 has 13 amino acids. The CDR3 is CASERQPIYEQYF. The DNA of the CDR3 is TGTGCCAGCGAGAGACAGCCCATCTACGAGCAGTACTTC.

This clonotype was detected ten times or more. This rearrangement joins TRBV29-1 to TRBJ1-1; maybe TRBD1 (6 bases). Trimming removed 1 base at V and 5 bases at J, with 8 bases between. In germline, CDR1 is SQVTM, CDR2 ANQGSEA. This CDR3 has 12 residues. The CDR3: CSVEGTETEAFF. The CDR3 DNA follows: TGCAGCGTTGAAGGGACAGAGACTGAAGCTTTCTTT.

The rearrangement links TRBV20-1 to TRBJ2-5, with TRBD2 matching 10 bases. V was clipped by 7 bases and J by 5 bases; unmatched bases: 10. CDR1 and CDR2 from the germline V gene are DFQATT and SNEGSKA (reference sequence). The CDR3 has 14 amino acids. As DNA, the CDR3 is TGCAGTGTGCGGCTAGCGGGAGCTCGGGAGACCCAGTACTTC. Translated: CSVRLAGARETQYF.

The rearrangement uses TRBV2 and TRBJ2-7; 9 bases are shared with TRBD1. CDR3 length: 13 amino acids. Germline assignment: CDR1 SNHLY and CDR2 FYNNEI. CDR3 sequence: CARVPGQGYEQYF. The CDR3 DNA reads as TGTGCTCGCGTCCCGGGACAGGGCTACGAGCAGTACTTC. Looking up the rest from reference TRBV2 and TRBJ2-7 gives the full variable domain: EPEVTQTPSHQVTQMGQEVILRCVPISNHLYFYWYRQILGQKVEFLVSFYNNEISEKSEIFDDQFSVERPDGSNFTLKIRSTKLEDSAMYFCARVPGQGYEQYFGPGTRLTVT.

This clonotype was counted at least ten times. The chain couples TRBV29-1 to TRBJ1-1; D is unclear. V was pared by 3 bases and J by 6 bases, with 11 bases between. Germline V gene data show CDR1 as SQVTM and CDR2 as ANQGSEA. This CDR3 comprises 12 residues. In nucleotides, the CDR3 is TGCAGCGTTGATATATACGGGGCTGAAGCTTTCTTT. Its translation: CSVDIYGAEAFF.

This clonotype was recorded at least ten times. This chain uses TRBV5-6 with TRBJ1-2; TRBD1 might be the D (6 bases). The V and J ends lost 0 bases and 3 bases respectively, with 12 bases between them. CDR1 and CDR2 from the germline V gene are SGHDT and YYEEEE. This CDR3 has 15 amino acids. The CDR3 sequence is CASSLDNGQYYGYTF. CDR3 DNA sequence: TGTGCCAGCAGCTTGGATAACGGACAGTACTATGGCTACACCTTC.

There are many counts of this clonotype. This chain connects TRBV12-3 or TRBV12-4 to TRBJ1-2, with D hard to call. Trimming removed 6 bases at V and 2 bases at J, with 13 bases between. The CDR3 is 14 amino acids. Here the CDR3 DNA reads TGTGCCAGCAGGATGAACGTGGAGAACTATGGCTACACCTTC. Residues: CASRMNVENYGYTF.

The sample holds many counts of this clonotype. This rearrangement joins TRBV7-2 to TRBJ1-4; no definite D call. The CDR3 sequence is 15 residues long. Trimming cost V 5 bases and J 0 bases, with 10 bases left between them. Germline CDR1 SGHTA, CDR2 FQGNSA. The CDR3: CASSPPGSTNEKLFF. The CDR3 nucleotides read TGTGCCAGCAGCCCCCCAGGTTCAACTAATGAAAAACTGTTTTTT.

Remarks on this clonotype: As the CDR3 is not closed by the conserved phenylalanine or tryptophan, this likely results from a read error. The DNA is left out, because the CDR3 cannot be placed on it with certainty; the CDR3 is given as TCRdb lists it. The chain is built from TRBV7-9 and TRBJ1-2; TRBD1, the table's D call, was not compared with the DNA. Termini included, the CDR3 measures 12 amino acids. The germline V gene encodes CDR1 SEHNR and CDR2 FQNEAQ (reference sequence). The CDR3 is CASSQDGGGHAS.

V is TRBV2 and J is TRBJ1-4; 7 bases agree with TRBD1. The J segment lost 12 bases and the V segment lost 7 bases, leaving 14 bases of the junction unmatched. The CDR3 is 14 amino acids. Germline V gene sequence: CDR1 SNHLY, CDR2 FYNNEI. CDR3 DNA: TGTGCCAGCAAGACTGGGACAGACGCTGAGGAACTGTTTTTT. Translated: CASKTGTDAEELFF.

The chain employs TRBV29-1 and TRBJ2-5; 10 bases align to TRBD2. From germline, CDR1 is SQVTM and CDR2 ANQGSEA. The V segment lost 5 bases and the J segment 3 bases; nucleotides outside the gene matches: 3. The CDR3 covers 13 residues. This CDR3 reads CSVHGLAEETQYF. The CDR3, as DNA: TGCAGCGTTCACGGACTAGCGGAAGAGACCCAGTACTTC.

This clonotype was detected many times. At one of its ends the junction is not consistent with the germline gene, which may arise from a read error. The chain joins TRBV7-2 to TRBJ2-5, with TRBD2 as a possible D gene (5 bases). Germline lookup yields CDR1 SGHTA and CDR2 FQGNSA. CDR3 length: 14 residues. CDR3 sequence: CASSPSGLGETQYF. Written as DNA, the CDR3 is TGCGCCAGCAGCCCCTCGGGATTGGGAGAGACCCAGTACTTC.

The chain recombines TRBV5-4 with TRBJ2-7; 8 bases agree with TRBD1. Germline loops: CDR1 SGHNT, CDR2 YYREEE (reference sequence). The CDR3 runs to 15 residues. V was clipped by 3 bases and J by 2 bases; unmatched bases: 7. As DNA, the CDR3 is TGTGCCAGCAGCTCGCAGGACAGGGCCCCCTACGAGCAGTACTTC. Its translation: CASSSQDRAPYEQYF.

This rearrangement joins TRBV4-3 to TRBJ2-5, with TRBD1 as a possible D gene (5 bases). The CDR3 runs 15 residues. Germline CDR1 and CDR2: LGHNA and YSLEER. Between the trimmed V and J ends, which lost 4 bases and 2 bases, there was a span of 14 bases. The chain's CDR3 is CASSPGSGWQETQYF. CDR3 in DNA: TGCGCCAGCAGCCCAGGGTCCGGGTGGCAAGAGACCCAGTACTTC.

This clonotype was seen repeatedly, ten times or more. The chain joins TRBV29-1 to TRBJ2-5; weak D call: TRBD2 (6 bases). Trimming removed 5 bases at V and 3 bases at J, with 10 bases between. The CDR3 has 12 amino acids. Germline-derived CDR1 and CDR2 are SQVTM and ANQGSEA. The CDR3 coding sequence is TGCAGCGTTCCGACTAGGGAAGAGACCCAGTACTTC. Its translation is CSVPTREETQYF.

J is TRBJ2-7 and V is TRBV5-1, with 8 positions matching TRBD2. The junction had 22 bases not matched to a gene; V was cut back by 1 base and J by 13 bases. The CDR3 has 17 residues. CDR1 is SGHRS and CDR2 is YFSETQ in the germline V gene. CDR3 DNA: TGCGCCAGCAGCTTGAGCGCAGGAACGCGGGGGGAGCACCCCGCCTACTTC. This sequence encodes CASSLSAGTRGEHPAYF.

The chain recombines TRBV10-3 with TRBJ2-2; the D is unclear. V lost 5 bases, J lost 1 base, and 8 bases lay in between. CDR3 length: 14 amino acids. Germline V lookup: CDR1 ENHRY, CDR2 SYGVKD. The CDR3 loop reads CAISYSGNTGELFF. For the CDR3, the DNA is TGTGCCATCAGTTATTCAGGGAACACCGGGGAGCTGTTTTTT.

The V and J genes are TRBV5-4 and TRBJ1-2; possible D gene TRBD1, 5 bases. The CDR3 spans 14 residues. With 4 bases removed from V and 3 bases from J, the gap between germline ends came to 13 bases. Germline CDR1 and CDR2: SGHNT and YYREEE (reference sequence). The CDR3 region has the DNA TGTGCCAGCAGCCAGACCGGACAAGACTATGGCTACACCTTC. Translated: CASSQTGQDYGYTF. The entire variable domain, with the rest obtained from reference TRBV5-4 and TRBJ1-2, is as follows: ETGVTQSPTHLIKTRGQQVTLRCSSQSGHNTVSWYQQALGQGPQFIFQYYREEENGRGNFPPRFSGLQFPNYSSELNVNALELDDSALYLCASSQTGQDYGYTFGSGTRLTVV.

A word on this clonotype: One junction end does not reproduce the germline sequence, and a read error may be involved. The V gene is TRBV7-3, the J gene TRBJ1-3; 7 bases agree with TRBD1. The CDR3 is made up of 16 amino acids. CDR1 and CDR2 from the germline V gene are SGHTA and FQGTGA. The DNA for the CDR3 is TGTGCCAGCAGCTTAACGACAGGGCGCTCTGGAAGCACCATATATTTT. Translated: CASSLTTGRSGSTIYF.

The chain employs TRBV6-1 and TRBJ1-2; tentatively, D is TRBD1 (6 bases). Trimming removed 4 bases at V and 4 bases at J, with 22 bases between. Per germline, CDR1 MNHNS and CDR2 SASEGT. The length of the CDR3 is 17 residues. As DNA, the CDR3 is TGTGCCAGCAGTGGACGGGCCGGGACACATGATCCCTATGGCTACACCTTC. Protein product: CASSGRAGTHDPYGYTF.

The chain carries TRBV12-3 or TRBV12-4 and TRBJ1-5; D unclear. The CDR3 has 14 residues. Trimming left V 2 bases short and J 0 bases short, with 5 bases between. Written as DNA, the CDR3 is TGTGCCAGCAGTTTATGGTCTAGCAATCAGCCCCAGCATTTT. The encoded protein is CASSLWSSNQPQHF.

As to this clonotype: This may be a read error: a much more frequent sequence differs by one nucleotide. The CDR3 protein is CASTRQGNGNYGYTF. In nucleotides, the CDR3 is TGTGCCAGCACAAGACAGGGGAATGGCAACTATGGCTACACCTTC. The chain uses TRBV19 and TRBJ1-2, with 8 bases matching TRBD1. J lost 2 bases, V lost 9 bases, and 11 bases had no gene match. This CDR3 spans 15 amino acids. Germline-derived CDR1 and CDR2 are LNHDA and SQIVND (reference sequence).

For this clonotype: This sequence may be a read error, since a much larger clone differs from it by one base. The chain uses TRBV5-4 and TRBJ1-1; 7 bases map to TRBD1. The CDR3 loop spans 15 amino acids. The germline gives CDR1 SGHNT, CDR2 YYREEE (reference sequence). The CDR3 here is CVSSPIGQVPTEAFF. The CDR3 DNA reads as TGTGTCAGCAGCCCCATCGGACAGGTCCCCACTGAAGCTTTCTTT.

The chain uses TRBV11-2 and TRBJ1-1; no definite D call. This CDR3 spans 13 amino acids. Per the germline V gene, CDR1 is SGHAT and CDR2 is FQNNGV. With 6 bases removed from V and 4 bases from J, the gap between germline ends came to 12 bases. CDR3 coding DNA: TGTGCCAGCAGGTTCACGGGGTCCACTGAAGCTTTCTTT. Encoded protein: CASRFTGSTEAFF.

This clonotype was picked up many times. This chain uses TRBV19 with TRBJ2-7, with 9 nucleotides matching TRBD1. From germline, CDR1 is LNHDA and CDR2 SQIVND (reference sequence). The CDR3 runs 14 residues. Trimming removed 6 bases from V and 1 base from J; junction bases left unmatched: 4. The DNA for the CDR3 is TGTGCCAGTAGGGCCGGGACAGGGTCCTACGAGCAGTACTTC. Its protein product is CASRAGTGSYEQYF.